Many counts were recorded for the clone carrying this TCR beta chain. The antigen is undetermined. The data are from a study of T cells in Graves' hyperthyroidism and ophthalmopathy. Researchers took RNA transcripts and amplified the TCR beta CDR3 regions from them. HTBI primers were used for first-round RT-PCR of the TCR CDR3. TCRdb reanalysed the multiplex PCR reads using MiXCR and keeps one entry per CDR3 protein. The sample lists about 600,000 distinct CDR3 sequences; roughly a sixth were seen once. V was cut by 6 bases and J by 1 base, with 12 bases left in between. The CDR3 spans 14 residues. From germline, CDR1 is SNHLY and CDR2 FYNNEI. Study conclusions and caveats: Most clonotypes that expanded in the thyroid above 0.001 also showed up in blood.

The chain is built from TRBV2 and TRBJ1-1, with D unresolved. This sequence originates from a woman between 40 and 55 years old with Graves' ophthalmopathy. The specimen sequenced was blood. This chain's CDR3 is CASSPVVKNTEAFF. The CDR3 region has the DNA TGTGCCAGCAGCCCTGTTGTGAAGAACACTGAAGCTTTCTTT.